Included here is one T cell receptor beta chain sequence, with context. The source of the sample is a study of blood T cell repertoires in COVID-19. Study-level information: COVID-19 samples, acute and convalescent, were from the United States, Italy and Spain. T cells, B-cell-depleted T cells, or PBMCs provided the cDNA or gDNA that served as material.

Trimming took 4 bases from V and 4 from J, leaving 13 bases between them. This CDR3 contains 15 residues. Germline V gene sequence: CDR1 SGHDN, CDR2 FVKESK. Per the original methods: Using reference gene primer amplification, nucleated cell counts were estimated. Using immunoSEQ multiplex PCR, the repertoire was profiled, and TCRdb retains in-frame clones only, with some absent. Clone size and the V and J calls come from that table; the DNA yielded D and trimming. The table includes about 330,000 clones, 65% to 85% detected once. The receptor was isolated from a woman between 50 and 59 years old with acute or convalescent COVID-19. The gene calls are TRBV14 and TRBJ1-4; D might be TRBD1 (6 bases). The sequencing input was peripheral blood. CDR3 in amino acids: CASSPGGGLNEKLFF. The CDR3 DNA is TGTGCCAGCAGCCCCGGGGGGGGCCTTAATGAAAAACTGTTTTTT. Looking up the rest from reference TRBV14 and TRBJ1-4 gives the full variable domain: EAGVTQFPSHSVIEKGQTVTLRCDPISGHDNLYWYRRVMGKEIKFLLHFVKESKQDESGMPNNRFLAERTGGTYSTLKVQPAELEDSGVYFCASSPGGGLNEKLFFGSGTQLSVL.